This is a list of T cell receptor beta chains from one sample in a study of neurological immune-mediated disorders. In TCRdb, the 5' RACE reads were re-called with MiXCR into one record per CDR3 protein. Of around 15,000 distinct CDR3 sequences in the sample, approximately 3.7% are singletons; the top ten hold just over 20%. Sequenced: CD8+ T cells from blood. The origin of the receptors is a woman aged 40 to 49 in good health. Both conserved end residues are part of each CDR3. A D gene is named only where the DNA matches it firmly.

>-|TRBV10-3
CAANDRGGVDEQFF
>-|TRBV7-8
CASSLRHPNTEAFF
>TRBD2|TRBV11-2
CASSRLAGSSYNEQFF
>TRBD1|TRBV5-6
CASSFGTEETKETQYF
>TRBD1|TRBV11-1
CASSLVTGGIYEQYF
>-|TRBV5-1
CASSLGRVTFADTQYF
>TRBD1|TRBV5-1
CASSPILGPGQGAGELFF
>-|TRBV5-1
CASSLANEQFF
>-|TRBV5-5
CASSLGVRFGNQPQHF
>-|TRBV20-1
CSARDLQGTNQPQHF
>-|TRBV4-3
CASSQLPTGNNEQFF
>-|TRBV10-3
CAILDTDNEKLFF
>-|TRBV7-9
CASSLGAGGTEAFF
>-|TRBV5-1
CASSLGSNTEAFF
>TRBD2|TRBV20-1
CSARPLLAGGPGNEQFF
>TRBD2|TRBV7-9
CASSEGWGGSHNEQFF
>-|TRBV29-1
CSVGEGVQETQYF
>TRBD1|TRBV28
CASSLSGGREQYF
>-|TRBV29-1
CSVAPMGESADTQYF
>-|TRBV10-3
CAISEPERGAVQETQYF